Following are 15 T cell receptor beta chains from one sample sequenced in a study of blood T cells in healthy people across ages. A second PCR of about 7 to 12 cycles used a sample-barcoded 5' primer and a J-beta primer mix. TCRdb reanalysed the 5' RACE reads using MiXCR and keeps one entry per CDR3 protein. The sample shows about a million distinct CDR3 sequences, 45% to 60% of them seen only once. The sequenced sample consisted of blood. The receptors were sampled from a woman aged 60 to 75 in good health.

The chain is built from TRBV27 and TRBJ2-1, with no clear D. The germline V gene encodes CDR1 MNHEY and CDR2 SMNVEV (reference sequence). This CDR3 is built from 15 residues. V was pared by 5 bases and J by 0 bases, with 11 bases between. CDR3 region: CASSPQISSYNEQFF. The CDR3, as DNA: TGTGCCAGCAGTCCCCAGATAAGCTCCTACAATGAGCAGTTCTTC.

This clonotype has a handful of counts. The chain has TRBV12-3 or TRBV12-4 and TRBJ2-2; TRBD1 aligns across 7 bases. The CDR3 has 16 amino acids. Trimming at V came to 3 bases and at J to 4 bases, leaving 8 bases not matched to a gene. CDR3 loop: CASSFHRGRVTGELFF. The CDR3 DNA reads TGTGCCAGCAGTTTCCACAGGGGAAGGGTCACCGGGGAGCTGTTTTTT.

The chain has TRBV7-9 and TRBJ2-7; 11 bases fit TRBD1. After removal of 2 bases from V and 6 bases from J, the junction contained 3 bases not matched to a gene. The CDR3 covers 14 residues. The germline gives CDR1 SEHNR, CDR2 FQNEAQ (reference sequence). CDR3 protein: CASSLLGTGGEQYF. In nucleotides, the CDR3 is TGTGCCAGCAGCTTACTTGGGACAGGGGGCGAGCAGTACTTC. The full variable domain, with the rest looked up from reference TRBV7-9 and TRBJ2-7, is DTGVSQNPRHKITKRGQNVTFRCDPISEHNRLYWYRQTLGQGPEFLTYFQNEAQLEKSRLLSDRFSAERPKGSFSTLEIQRTEQGDSAMYLCASSLLGTGGEQYFGPGTRLTVT.

This clonotype was counted a few times. The rearrangement joins TRBV20-1 to TRBJ2-7, with 7 nucleotides matching TRBD2. Germline V gives CDR1 DFQATT, CDR2 SNEGSKA (reference sequence). V lost 4 bases, J lost 0 bases, and 6 bases stayed unmatched. The CDR3 contains 14 residues. Here the CDR3 reads CSAIRDYSSYEQYF. CDR3 nucleotides: TGCAGTGCTATCCGGGACTACAGCTCCTACGAGCAGTACTTC.

The V gene is TRBV10-3, the J gene TRBJ2-3, with a weak D call TRBD2 (5 bases). V was shortened by 11 bases and J by 6 bases, with 18 bases between the two germline ends. Germline V CDR1 and CDR2: ENHRY, SYGVKD. This CDR3 spans 13 amino acids. CDR3 amino acids: CAFYGEGTDTQYF. The CDR3 DNA reads TGTGCCTTCTACGGCGAGGGAACTGATACGCAGTATTTT.

The CDR3, as DNA: TGTGCCAGCTGCCTAGACGCGAACACCGGGGAGCTGTTTTTT. Protein sequence: CASCLDANTGELFF. This chain uses TRBV6-2 or TRBV6-3 with TRBJ2-2; unclear D gene. Per the germline V gene, CDR1 is MNHEY and CDR2 is SVGEGT. This CDR3 has 14 residues. V was clipped by 8 bases and J by 0 bases, with 10 bases between them.

This chain links TRBV4-3 with TRBJ1-5; D is undetermined. Trimming left V 0 bases short and J 2 bases short, with 5 bases between. The length of the CDR3 is 14 residues. Germline V lookup: CDR1 LGHNA, CDR2 YSLEER. The CDR3 loop is CASSQEIGNQPQHF. CDR3 DNA: TGCGCCAGCAGCCAAGAAATAGGCAATCAGCCCCAGCATTTT.

The chain combines TRBV11-2 with TRBJ1-2; D gene uncertain. V lost 1 base and J lost 4, with 13 bases in between. Germline lookup yields CDR1 SGHAT and CDR2 FQNNGV. The CDR3 extends over 15 amino acids. The DNA for the CDR3 is TGTGCCAGCAGCTTAGGCTTTGGGGAGACCTATGGCTACACCTTC. The encoded protein is CASSLGFGETYGYTF.

This clonotype has ten or more counts. The chain has TRBV29-1 and TRBJ2-5; perhaps TRBD1 as D (6 bases). V lost 5 bases and J lost 2, with 15 bases in between. CDR1 SQVTM and CDR2 ANQGSEA come from the germline V gene. This CDR3 spans 14 amino acids. The CDR3 region has the DNA TGCAGCGTTACGTCTGGGACACGACAAGAGACCCAGTACTTC. Translating it yields CSVTSGTRQETQYF.

The chain links TRBV14 to TRBJ2-7; TRBD2 agrees at 9 bases. Germline V gives CDR1 SGHDN, CDR2 FVKESK. The CDR3 runs to 14 residues. J gave up 2 bases and V 4 bases, and 3 bases lay outside the gene matches. The CDR3 reads CASSPGGRAYEQYF. The CDR3 bases are TGTGCCAGCAGCCCTGGCGGGAGGGCCTACGAGCAGTACTTC. The whole variable domain, filled in from reference TRBV14 and TRBJ2-7, reads EAGVTQFPSHSVIEKGQTVTLRCDPISGHDNLYWYRRVMGKEIKFLLHFVKESKQDESGMPNNRFLAERTGGTYSTLKVQPAELEDSGVYFCASSPGGRAYEQYFGPGTRLTVT.

The rearrangement uses TRBV10-3 and TRBJ2-1; a weak D match, TRBD2 (5 bases). Trimming cost V 6 bases and J 5 bases, with 14 bases left between them. The CDR3 is 14 amino acids. In germline, CDR1 is ENHRY, CDR2 SYGVKD. CDR3 bases: TGTGCCATCAGCGGAGCGGCTGAACACAATGAGCAGTTCTTC. The encoded protein is CAISGAAEHNEQFF.

The chain has TRBV6-2 or TRBV6-3 and TRBJ2-7; D gene ambiguous. The CDR3 spans 17 residues. Trimming left V 4 bases short and J 1 base short, with 20 bases between. CDR1 and CDR2 (germline): MNHEY, SVGEGT. The CDR3 DNA sequence: TGTGCCAGCAGTTCCCGCCCACGTGATCAGAGATCCTACGAGCAGTACTTC. Its translation: CASSSRPRDQRSYEQYF.

The table lists this clonotype with many counts. This rearrangement joins TRBV4-2 to TRBJ2-5; the match to TRBD2 covers 9 bases. Trimming cost V 2 bases and J 2 bases; bases outside gene matches: 12. Per germline, CDR1 LGHNA and CDR2 YNFKEQ. The CDR3 has 18 residues. The CDR3 here is CASSQMTSGGVAQETQYF. CDR3 nucleotides: TGTGCCAGCAGCCAAATGACTAGCGGAGGGGTGGCTCAAGAGACCCAGTACTTC.

V is TRBV7-8 and J is TRBJ2-5; either TRBD1 or TRBD2 may supply D (5 bases each). Looked up from germline, CDR1 is SGHVS and CDR2 is FQNEAQ. The CDR3 consists of 14 residues. Trimming took 1 base from V and 11 from J, leaving 17 bases between them. CDR3 region: CASSLVAADNEQYF. The CDR3 coding sequence is TGTGCCAGCAGCTTAGTGGCAGCGGACAATGAGCAGTACTTC.

J is TRBJ2-3 and V is TRBV24-1; D tentatively reads TRBD1 or TRBD2 (5 bases each). V lost 3 bases, J lost 2 bases, and 14 bases lay in between. The CDR3 is made up of 16 amino acids. The germline V gene encodes CDR1 KGHDR and CDR2 SFDVKD. The CDR3, as DNA: TGTGCCACCAGTGATGCCCGGGACGGCCACACAGATACGCAGTATTTT. Amino acid sequence: CATSDARDGHTDTQYF.